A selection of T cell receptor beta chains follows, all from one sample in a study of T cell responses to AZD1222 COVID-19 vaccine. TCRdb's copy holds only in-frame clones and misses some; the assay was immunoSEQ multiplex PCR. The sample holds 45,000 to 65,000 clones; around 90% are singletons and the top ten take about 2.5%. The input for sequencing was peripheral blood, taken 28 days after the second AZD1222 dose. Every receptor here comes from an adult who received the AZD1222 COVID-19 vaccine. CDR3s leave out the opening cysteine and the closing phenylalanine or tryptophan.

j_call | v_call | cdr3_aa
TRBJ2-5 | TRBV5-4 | ASSFGQGPQETQY
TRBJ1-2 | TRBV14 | ASSQDWGVYGYT
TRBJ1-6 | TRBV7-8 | ASSLIDRGTSSYNSPLH
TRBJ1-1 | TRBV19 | ASSSSGRQDTEAF
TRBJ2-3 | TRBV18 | ASSPRDIDTDTQY
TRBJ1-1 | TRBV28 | ASSLLGGRTEAF
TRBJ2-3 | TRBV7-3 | ASSWTGGVGTDTQY
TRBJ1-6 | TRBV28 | ASSLRQGIDSPLH
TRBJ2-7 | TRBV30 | AWSPGRQAFYEQY
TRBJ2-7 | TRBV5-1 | ASSRTRPYEQY
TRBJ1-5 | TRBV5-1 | ASSLEGQSNQPQH
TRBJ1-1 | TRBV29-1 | SVRHANTEAF
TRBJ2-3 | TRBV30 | AWSVDGSKDTDTQY
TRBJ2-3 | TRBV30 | AWEGGQGRDTQY
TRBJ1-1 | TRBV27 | ASSLGRLGVLNTEAF
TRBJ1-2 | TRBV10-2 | ASSESRLGYT
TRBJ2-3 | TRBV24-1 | ATSEIGQGWGDTQY
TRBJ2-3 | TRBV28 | ASSLGQPTDTQY
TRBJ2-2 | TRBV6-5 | ASLDRENTGELF
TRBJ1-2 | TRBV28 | ASSIYPRGYT
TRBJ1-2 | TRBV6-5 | ASSDTNNYGYT
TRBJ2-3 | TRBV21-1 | ASSSWTGRADTQY
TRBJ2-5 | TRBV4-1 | ASSVTSGRIPETQY
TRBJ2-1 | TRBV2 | ASAAGGGVYEQF
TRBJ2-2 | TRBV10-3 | AISGGSTGELF
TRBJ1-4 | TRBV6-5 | ASSYNPTATNEKLF
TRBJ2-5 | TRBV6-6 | ASNTLRGETQY
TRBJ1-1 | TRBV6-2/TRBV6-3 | ASSDDRVEAF
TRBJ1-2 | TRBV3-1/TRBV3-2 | ASSPRTGRNYGYT
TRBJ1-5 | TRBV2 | ASSPDFGSNQPQH
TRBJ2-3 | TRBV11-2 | ASSPITRVGDTQY
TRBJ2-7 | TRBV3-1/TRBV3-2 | ASSPPTAGHEQY
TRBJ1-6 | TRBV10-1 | ASSEGTGGSPLH
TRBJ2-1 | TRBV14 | ASSLAQTGGGEQF
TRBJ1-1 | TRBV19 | ASSIGGHLRNTEAF
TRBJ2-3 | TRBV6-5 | ASSNRGGTDTQY
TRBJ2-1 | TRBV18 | ASSPLLAGGPGEQF
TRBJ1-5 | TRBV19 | ASSILGVGNQPQH
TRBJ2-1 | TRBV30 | AWSGPETVRVNEQF
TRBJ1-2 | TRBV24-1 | ATSAPQGVEYGYT
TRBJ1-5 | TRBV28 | ASSSPSPSTGLGQPQH
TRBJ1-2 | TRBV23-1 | ARWAGHYGYT
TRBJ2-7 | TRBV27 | ASGLYYEQY
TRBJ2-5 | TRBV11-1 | ASSRRQGWETQY
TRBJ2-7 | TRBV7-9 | ASSPRPYYEQY